Listed below are T cell receptor beta chains from one sample, sequenced in a study of cytomegalovirus exposure and HLA in healthy donors. Here immunoSEQ multiplex PCR was the method, and the copy in TCRdb shows in-frame clones only, minus some. Here the sample spans roughly 190,000 clones, 70% to 75% being singletons. The source material was PBMCs. The receptors derive from a man aged 25 to 45 in good health and CMV-seropositive. The CDR3 runs from the conserved cysteine through the conserved F or W. The order of the fields is CDR3 length, J gene, clone size, V gene, D gene, CDR3 protein, CDR3 DNA. The D gene is left open where the match is weak. Clone size appears in some rows only: once, few, many, or a class for an expanded clone.

15	TRBJ1-3	NA	TRBV30	NA	CAWKRGRLPGNTIYF	TGTGCCTGGAAGCGGGGGCGACTTCCCGGAAACACCATATATTTT
15	TRBJ2-7	NA	TRBV19	TRBD1	CASSPGTGRFYEQYF	TGTGCCAGTAGTCCCGGGACAGGCCGATTTTACGAGCAGTACTTC
17	TRBJ2-3	NA	TRBV2	TRBD1	CASRFTGASSSTDTQYF	TGTGCCAGCAGATTTACAGGGGCCTCCTCTAGCACAGATACGCAGTATTTT
16	TRBJ2-7	NA	TRBV5-6	NA	CASSLGAGRTSYEQYF	TGTGCCAGCAGCTTGGGAGCGGGCAGAACCTCCTACGAGCAGTACTTC
15	TRBJ2-7	few	TRBV10-2	NA	CASSESERQFYEQYF	TGCGCCAGCAGTGAGTCAGAGAGACAGTTCTACGAGCAGTACTTC
12	TRBJ2-5	once	TRBV30	NA	CAWRIGGETQYF	TGTGCCTGGAGAATAGGAGGGGAGACCCAGTACTTC
18	TRBJ2-1	NA	TRBV5-1	TRBD2	CASSPAPLAASSYNEQFF	TGCGCCAGCAGCCCCGCGCCCCTAGCGGCAAGCTCCTACAATGAGCAGTTCTTC
15	TRBJ1-4	NA	TRBV4-3	TRBD1	CASSQEGQGNEKLFF	TGCGCCAGCAGCCAAGAAGGACAGGGGAATGAAAAACTGTTTTTT
16	TRBJ1-2	NA	TRBV10-3	TRBD1	CAISAGQGRGMAGYTF	TGTGCCATCAGTGCGGGACAGGGAAGGGGTATGGCGGGCTACACCTTC
15	TRBJ2-5	NA	TRBV5-6	NA	CASLRPSVGGETQYF	TGTGCCAGCTTGCGCCCGTCTGTTGGTGGAGAGACCCAGTACTTC
14	TRBJ2-7	NA	TRBV9	TRBD2	CASSVTTSRNEQYF	TGTGCCAGCAGCGTAACGACTAGCAGGAACGAGCAGTACTTC
18	TRBJ1-4	NA	TRBV15	NA	CATSRDPPGEGGNEKLFF	TGTGCCACCAGCAGAGATCCCCCCGGGGAGGGGGGGAATGAAAAACTGTTTTTT
13	TRBJ2-3	NA	TRBV27	TRBD2	CATRGGAEVTQYF	TGTGCCACCCGGGGGGGAGCGGAGGTTACGCAGTATTTT
14	TRBJ2-7	once	TRBV7-9	TRBD2	CASSYLAGRGEQYF	TGTGCCAGCAGCTACCTAGCGGGTCGTGGAGAGCAGTACTTC
13	TRBJ2-1	NA	TRBV19	TRBD2	CASSINGRDEQFF	TGTGCCAGTAGTATAAACGGGAGGGATGAGCAGTTCTTC
17	TRBJ2-3	NA	TRBV14	TRBD2	CASSQGRSGGRTDTQYF	TGTGCCAGCAGCCAAGGAAGGTCGGGAGGTCGCACAGATACGCAGTATTTT
14	TRBJ2-1	once	TRBV7-3	NA	CASSPLGGPNEQFF	TGTGCCAGCAGCCCTTTGGGAGGCCCGAATGAGCAGTTCTTC
13	TRBJ1-2	NA	TRBV7-9	NA	CASSLVGDRGYTF	TGTGCCAGCAGCTTAGTGGGTGACAGAGGCTACACCTTC
11	TRBJ2-2	NA	TRBV7-9	NA	CASSPRWGAVF	TGTGCCAGCAGCCCGAGGTGGGGAGCTGTTTTT
14	TRBJ1-1	NA	TRBV19	TRBD1	CASRTTGVTTEAFF	TGTGCCAGTAGAACGACAGGGGTGACCACTGAAGCTTTCTTT
14	TRBJ2-7	NA	TRBV7-9	NA	CASSPGQTYYEQYF	TGTGCCAGCAGCCCGGGACAAACCTACTACGAGCAGTACTTC
16	TRBJ2-1	once	TRBV4-3	NA	CASSQDAASSYNEQFF	TGCGCCAGCAGCCAAGATGCGGCAAGCTCCTACAATGAGCAGTTCTTC
16	TRBJ2-2	NA	TRBV10-3	NA	CAISEGGRQLTGELFF	TGTGCCATCAGTGAGGGTGGGCGACAGCTTACCGGGGAGCTGTTTTTT
14	TRBJ1-2	NA	TRBV29-1	NA	CSTRPTGVDYGYTF	TGCAGCACGCGCCCCACAGGCGTGGACTATGGCTACACCTTC
18	TRBJ2-3	NA	TRBV19	TRBD2	CASSIGGLAGWRTDTQYF	TGTGCCAGTAGTATAGGAGGACTAGCGGGTTGGCGCACAGATACGCAGTATTTT
16	TRBJ2-7	NA	TRBV7-9	TRBD2	CASSPGLDSAPYEQYF	TGTGCCAGCAGCCCGGGACTAGACAGCGCCCCCTACGAGCAGTACTTC
13	TRBJ2-7	NA	TRBV4-3	NA	CASSLSTVYEQYF	TGCGCCAGCAGCCTCTCGACAGTCTACGAGCAGTACTTC
18	TRBJ2-3	NA	TRBV21-1	NA	CASSFSLAGGRSTDTQYF	TGTGCCAGCAGTTTTTCGTTAGCGGGAGGCCGAAGCACAGATACGCAGTATTTT
17	TRBJ1-1	NA	TRBV19	TRBD1	CASSIGGRDRGDTEAFF	TGTGCCAGTAGTATAGGAGGAAGGGACAGGGGTGACACTGAAGCTTTCTTT
14	TRBJ1-1	NA	TRBV11-3	NA	CASSLGQMNTEAFF	TGTGCCAGCAGCTTAGGACAGATGAACACTGAAGCTTTCTTT
18	TRBJ2-5	NA	TRBV5-1	NA	CASSVRTIPGRDSETQYF	TGCGCCAGCAGCGTACGGACAATACCCGGTCGCGACAGTGAGACCCAGTACTTC
15	TRBJ2-7	NA	TRBV28	TRBD2	CASSLPAGASYEQYF	TGTGCCAGCAGTTTGCCAGCGGGGGCCTCCTACGAGCAGTACTTC
14	TRBJ2-7	once	TRBV5-4	NA	CASSSWGRRAEQYF	TGTGCCAGCAGCTCCTGGGGCCGCCGGGCCGAGCAGTACTTC
16	TRBJ2-2	NA	TRBV6-1	TRBD2	CASSGGGLAGAGELFF	TGTGCCAGCAGTGGGGGGGGACTAGCGGGAGCCGGGGAGCTGTTTTTT
13	TRBJ1-1	NA	TRBV18	NA	CASSSGTSTEAFF	TGTGCCAGCTCATCCGGGACATCCACTGAAGCTTTCTTT
15	TRBJ2-7	NA	TRBV2	NA	CASTSGPGGQYEQYF	TGTGCCAGCACCTCAGGGCCCGGCGGCCAGTACGAGCAGTACTTC
13	TRBJ1-2	NA	TRBV21-1	NA	CASSKVRNYGYTF	TGTGCCAGCAGCAAAGTCAGAAACTATGGCTACACCTTC
16	TRBJ2-1	NA	TRBV4-2	NA	CASSQDILGGRNEQFF	TGTGCCAGCAGCCAAGACATCTTGGGGGGAAGGAATGAGCAGTTCTTC
13	TRBJ1-3	few	TRBV4-2	NA	CASSRDSGNTIYF	TGTGCCAGCAGCCGAGACAGTGGAAACACCATATATTTT
13	TRBJ1-1	NA	TRBV6-4	TRBD1	CASRGQWNTEAFF	TGTGCCAGCCGGGGACAGTGGAACACTGAAGCTTTCTTT
14	TRBJ2-2	NA	TRBV7-7	TRBD1	CASSPQGQTGELFF	TGTGCTAGCAGCCCACAGGGGCAGACCGGGGAGCTGTTTTTT
16	TRBJ1-3	NA	TRBV15	NA	CATSRERTGSGNTIYF	TGTGCCACCAGCAGAGAGAGAACAGGATCTGGAAACACCATATATTTT
14	TRBJ1-2	NA	TRBV5-4	NA	CASSLTVANYGYTF	TGTGCCAGCAGCTTGACAGTTGCTAACTATGGCTACACCTTC
17	TRBJ2-3	NA	TRBV9	TRBD1	CASSGGTGVTGTDTQYF	TGTGCCAGCAGCGGGGGGACAGGGGTGACTGGCACAGATACGCAGTATTTT
14	TRBJ1-2	NA	TRBV27	NA	CASSLSPGVEGYTF	TGTGCCAGCAGTTTATCCCCCGGGGTTGAGGGCTACACCTTC
15	TRBJ2-5	NA	TRBV7-9	TRBD2	CASSTREATQETQYF	TGTGCCAGCAGCACCCGGGAGGCCACGCAAGAGACCCAGTACTTC
17	TRBJ2-5	NA	TRBV6-1	TRBD1	CASSVGTGAGRAETQYF	TGTGCCAGCAGTGTCGGGACAGGGGCGGGAAGGGCGGAGACCCAGTACTTC
12	TRBJ2-7	NA	TRBV7-2	TRBD1	CASSPGTGTQYF	TGTGCCAGCAGCCCCGGGACAGGTACCCAGTACTTC
13	TRBJ2-5	NA	TRBV11-2	NA	CASSSDGSTEQYF	TGTGCCAGCAGCTCCGACGGCTCAACGGAGCAGTACTTC
13	TRBJ2-3	NA	TRBV10-3	NA	CAIRAGVTDTQYF	TGTGCCATCAGAGCGGGCGTCACAGATACGCAGTATTTT
14	TRBJ2-5	NA	TRBV30	TRBD2	CAWSGLSGVKTQYF	TGTGCCTGGAGTGGCCTTAGCGGGGTGAAGACCCAGTACTTC
13	TRBJ1-2	NA	TRBV7-9	NA	CASSGGGAEGYTF	TGTGCCAGCAGCGGGGGAGGGGCGGAGGGCTACACCTTC